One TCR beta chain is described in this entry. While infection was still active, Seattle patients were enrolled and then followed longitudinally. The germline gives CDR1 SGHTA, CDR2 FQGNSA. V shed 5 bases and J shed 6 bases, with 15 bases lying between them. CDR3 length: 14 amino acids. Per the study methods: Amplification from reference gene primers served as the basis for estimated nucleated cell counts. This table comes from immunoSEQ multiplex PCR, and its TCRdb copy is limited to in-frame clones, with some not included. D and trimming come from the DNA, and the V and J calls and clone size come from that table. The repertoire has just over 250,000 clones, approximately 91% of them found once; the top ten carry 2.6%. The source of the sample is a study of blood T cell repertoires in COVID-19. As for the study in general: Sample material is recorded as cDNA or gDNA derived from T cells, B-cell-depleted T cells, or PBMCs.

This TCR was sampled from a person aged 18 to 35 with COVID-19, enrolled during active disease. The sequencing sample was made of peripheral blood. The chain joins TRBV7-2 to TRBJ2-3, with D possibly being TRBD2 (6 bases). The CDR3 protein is CASSRWGSGDTQYF. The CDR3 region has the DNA TGTGCCAGCAGCCGTTGGGGGAGCGGGGATACGCAGTATTTT.